Listed here are 20 T cell receptor beta chains from one sample, sequenced in a study of OX40 agonist ivuxolimab in advanced cancers. Assay used: immunoSEQ multiplex PCR; TCRdb lists only in-frame clones, some missing. Of over 40,000 clones detected, about 86% appear once; the ten largest clones hold about 0.37%. The source was CD4+ or CD8+ T cells sorted from blood, collected in a trial of the OX40 agonist ivuxolimab. These receptors were collected from an adult with an advanced solid tumor such as melanoma, head and neck, liver or kidney cancer.

This clone is a singleton in its sample. The gene calls are TRBV4-1 and TRBJ2-7, with D perhaps matching TRBD1 or TRBD2 (5 bases each). Germline V gene sequence: CDR1 MGHRA, CDR2 YSYEKL. The V end lost 4 bases, the J end lost 4 bases, and 11 bases lay between the germline ends. The CDR3 extends over 13 amino acids. The CDR3 region is CASSRDPVYEQYF. The DNA of the CDR3 is TGCGCCAGCAGCCGGGACCCGGTTTACGAGCAGTACTTC.

The chain recombines TRBV7-2 with TRBJ1-5; no reliable D call. V gave up 5 bases and J gave up 6 bases, with 8 bases separating them. The CDR3 runs to 12 residues. From germline, CDR1 is SGHTA and CDR2 FQGNSA. CDR3 coding DNA: TGTGCCAGCAGCGTAGGGTTTCAGCCCCAGCATTTT. Amino acids: CASSVGFQPQHF.

This chain uses TRBV4-2 with TRBJ1-6, with D maybe TRBD1 (5 bases). This CDR3 region has 14 residues. V shed 6 bases and J shed 7 bases, with 13 bases lying between them. Germline lookup yields CDR1 LGHNA and CDR2 YNFKEQ. CDR3 DNA sequence: TGTGCCAGCAGTCCCGATACAGGAAATTCACCCCTCCACTTT. The encoded protein is CASSPDTGNSPLHF.

This clone was recorded only once. V is TRBV6-4 and J is TRBJ2-1; TRBD2 agrees at 7 bases. V lost 2 bases to trimming and J lost 15 bases; unmatched junction nucleotides: 10. This CDR3 is 13 amino acids long. Germline V CDR1 and CDR2: MRHNA, SNTAGT. This CDR3 is CASSDLGGSSWFF. The CDR3 coding sequence is TGTGCCAGCAGTGACCTCGGCGGGAGTAGTTGGTTCTTC.

V gene TRBV5-4 combines with J gene TRBJ2-3; no reliable D call. Germline CDR1 and CDR2: SGHNT and YYREEE (reference sequence). The CDR3 extends over 14 amino acids. Trimming left V 1 base short and J 2 bases short, with 8 bases between. CDR3 protein: CASSLSSYTDTQYF. DNA of the CDR3: TGTGCCAGCAGCTTGAGCTCCTACACAGATACGCAGTATTTT.

In its sample, this clone was seen a few times. This chain connects TRBV4-3 to TRBJ1-3; the D is unclear. CDR3 size: 14 residues. Deletions cut 0 bases from V and 2 bases from J, with 5 bases between. CDR1 is LGHNA and CDR2 is YSLEER in the germline V gene. CDR3 sequence: CASSQEEAGNTIYF. The DNA for the CDR3 is TGCGCCAGCAGCCAAGAGGAGGCTGGAAACACCATATATTTT.

The chain is built from TRBV2 and TRBJ2-1; 9 bases line up with TRBD2. Losses at the gene ends were 4 bases for V and 1 base for J; bases not matched to a gene: 2. This CDR3 has 15 amino acids. Germline V gives CDR1 SNHLY, CDR2 FYNNEI. The CDR3 nucleotides are TGTGCCAGCAGTGTAGCGGGAGTATCCTACAATGAGCAGTTCTTC. Its protein is CASSVAGVSYNEQFF.

V gene TRBV10-3 combines with J gene TRBJ1-4; 9 positions match TRBD1. This CDR3 has 14 amino acids. Germline loops: CDR1 ENHRY, CDR2 SYGVKD. V shed 7 bases and J 7 bases; nucleotides not matched to a gene: 7. The CDR3 loop reads CAIKGQGDSEKLFF. CDR3 in DNA: TGTGCCATCAAGGGACAGGGAGATTCTGAAAAACTGTTTTTT.

The V call is TRBV7-2, the J call TRBJ2-3; a possible D gene is TRBD2 (6 bases). CDR1 is SGHTA and CDR2 is FQGNSA in the germline V gene. The CDR3 runs 15 residues. Deletions cut 4 bases from V and 0 bases from J, with 11 bases between. The CDR3 sequence: CASSSLAESTDTQYF. The CDR3, as DNA: TGTGCCAGCAGCTCCTTAGCGGAAAGCACAGATACGCAGTATTTT.

The chain couples TRBV7-9 to TRBJ2-7, with 10 bases identical to TRBD1. The CDR3 totals 15 residues. V lost 1 base and J lost 5; bases outside the gene matches: 5. CDR1 is SEHNR, CDR2 FQNEAQ, per germline (reference sequence). CDR3 coding DNA: TGTGCCAGCAGCTTAGAAGGGGACAGGGGCCACGAGCAGTACTTC. This codes for CASSLEGDRGHEQYF.

This sequence joins TRBV19 and TRBJ2-5, with 9 bases identical to TRBD1. Per the germline V gene, CDR1 is LNHDA and CDR2 is SQIVND (reference sequence). V trimming: 5 bases; J trimming: 3 bases; junction bases outside the gene matches: 7. The CDR3 loop spans 15 amino acids. In nucleotides, the CDR3 is TGTGCCAGTAGTCCCCGGACAGGGGTGAAAGAGACCCAGTACTTC. It specifies CASSPRTGVKETQYF. Variable domain in full (rest from reference TRBV19 and TRBJ2-5): DGGITQSPKYLFRKEGQNVTLSCEQNLNHDAMYWYRQDPGQGLRLIYYSQIVNDFQKGDIAEGYSVSREKKESFPLTVTSAQKNPTAFYLCASSPRTGVKETQYFGPGTRLLVL.

The genes are TRBV19 and TRBJ1-2; a weak D match, TRBD1 (6 bases). CDR3 length: 14 amino acids. V was trimmed by 5 bases and J by 5 bases, leaving 15 bases between them. Germline loops: CDR1 LNHDA, CDR2 SQIVND (reference sequence). Here the CDR3 reads CASSPEPTGYGYTF. The CDR3 DNA follows: TGTGCCAGTAGTCCAGAACCGACAGGATATGGCTACACCTTC.

V is TRBV19 and J is TRBJ1-5, with 9 bases identical to TRBD1. Per germline, CDR1 LNHDA and CDR2 SQIVND (reference sequence). The CDR3 has 16 amino acids. V lost 6 bases, J lost 1 base, and 7 bases stayed unmatched. The CDR3 here is CASRNGQGNSNQPQHF. DNA of the CDR3: TGTGCCAGTAGGAATGGACAGGGGAACAGCAATCAGCCCCAGCATTTT.

This sequence joins TRBV21-1 and TRBJ1-6; the listed D gene, TRBD1, was not tested against the DNA. TRBV21-1 is listed as a pseudogene. The CDR3 is made up of 16 amino acids. The CDR3 protein is CASSLGIRGVRSPLHF. As DNA, the CDR3 is TGTGCCAGCAGCTTAGGGATCAGGGGCGTCAGGTCACCCCTCCACTTT.

The chain carries TRBV6-6 and TRBJ2-2, with 8 bases identical to TRBD1. The V gene's germline CDR1 is MNHNY and CDR2 SVGAGI (reference sequence). The V segment lost 6 bases and the J segment 1 base; nucleotides outside the gene matches: 4. This CDR3 contains 15 residues. This CDR3 is CASRSDRVNTGELFF. The DNA for the CDR3 is TGTGCCAGCAGATCGGACAGGGTGAACACCGGGGAGCTGTTTTTT.

The chain employs TRBV28 and TRBJ1-2; D is unclear. This CDR3 comprises 15 residues. Germline V lookup: CDR1 MDHEN, CDR2 SYDVKM. The V end was cut by 6 bases, the J end by 3 bases, with 17 bases between. The CDR3 sequence is CASSSITKGDYGYTF. CDR3 DNA sequence: TGTGCCAGCAGCTCGATAACCAAAGGAGACTATGGCTACACCTTC.

CDR3 DNA: TGTGCCAGCAGCTTACGGGGGTCAGACACCGGGGAGCTGTTTTTT. Its translation is CASSLRGSDTGELFF. This chain joins TRBV7-3 and TRBJ2-2; perhaps TRBD2 as D (6 bases). V lost 2 bases and J lost 3, with 10 bases in between. Germline V gene data show CDR1 as SGHTA and CDR2 as FQGTGA. The CDR3 is 15 residues long.

Written as DNA, the CDR3 is TGTGCCAGCAGCTTAGTGAAGCTAGGACAGACCCGGTCCGAAGCTTTCTTT. Translation gives CASSLVKLGQTRSEAFF. The J gene is TRBJ1-1, the V gene TRBV11-2, with a possible D match to TRBD1 (6 bases). Trimming pared 1 base from V and 8 bases from J, leaving 23 bases between. The CDR3 length is 17 residues. Germline CDR1 is SGHAT and CDR2 is FQNNGV.

V gene TRBV4-2 combines with J gene TRBJ1-6; D unclear. V lost 1 base and J lost 6, with 10 bases in between. Germline V lookup: CDR1 LGHNA, CDR2 YNFKEQ. CDR3 length equals 15 residues. CDR3 amino acids: CASSQAVTLNSPLHF. In DNA, the CDR3 is TGTGCCAGCAGCCAAGCAGTGACCCTTAATTCACCCCTCCACTTT.

The gene calls are TRBV30 and TRBJ1-6, with 12 bases that match TRBD1. Germline CDR1 and CDR2: GTSNPN and SVGIG (reference sequence). The CDR3 length is 13 residues. The V and J ends lost 5 bases and 11 bases, in that order; junction bases with no gene match: 4. The CDR3 sequence is CAWGDRGRTPLHF. The CDR3 bases are TGTGCCTGGGGGGACAGGGGGCGTACACCCCTCCACTTT. Full variable domain (missing parts from reference TRBV30 and TRBJ1-6): SQTIHQWPATLVQPVGSPLSLECTVEGTSNPNLYWYRQAAGRGLQLLFYSVGIGQISSEVPQNLSASRPQDRQFILSSKKLLLSDSGFYLCAWGDRGRTPLHFGNGTRLTVT.